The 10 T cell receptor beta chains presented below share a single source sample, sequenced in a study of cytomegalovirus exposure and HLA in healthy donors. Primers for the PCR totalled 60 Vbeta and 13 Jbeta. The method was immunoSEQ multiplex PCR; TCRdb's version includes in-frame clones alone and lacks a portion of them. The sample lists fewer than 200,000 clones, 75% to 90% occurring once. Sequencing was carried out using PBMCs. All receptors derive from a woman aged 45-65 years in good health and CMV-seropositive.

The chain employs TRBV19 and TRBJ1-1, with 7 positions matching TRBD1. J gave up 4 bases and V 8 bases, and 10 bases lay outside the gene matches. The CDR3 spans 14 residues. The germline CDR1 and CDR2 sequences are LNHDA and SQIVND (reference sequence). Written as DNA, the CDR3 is TGTGCCAGTTCTAACAGGGGAATGGGCACTGAAGCTTTCTTT. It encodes CASSNRGMGTEAFF. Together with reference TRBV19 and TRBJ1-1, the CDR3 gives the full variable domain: DGGITQSPKYLFRKEGQNVTLSCEQNLNHDAMYWYRQDPGQGLRLIYYSQIVNDFQKGDIAEGYSVSREKKESFPLTVTSAQKNPTAFYLCASSNRGMGTEAFFGQGTRLTVV.

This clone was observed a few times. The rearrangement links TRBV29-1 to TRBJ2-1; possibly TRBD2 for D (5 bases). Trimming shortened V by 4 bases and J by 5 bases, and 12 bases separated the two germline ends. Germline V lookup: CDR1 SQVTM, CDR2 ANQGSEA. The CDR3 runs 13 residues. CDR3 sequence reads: CSVGRTGDNEQFF. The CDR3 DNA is TGCAGCGTTGGGAGGACGGGCGACAATGAGCAGTTCTTC.

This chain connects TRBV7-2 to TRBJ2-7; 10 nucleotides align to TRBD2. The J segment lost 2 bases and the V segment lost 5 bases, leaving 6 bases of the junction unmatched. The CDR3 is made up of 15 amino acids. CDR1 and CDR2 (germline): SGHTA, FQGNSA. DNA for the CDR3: TGTGCCAGCAGCCGTCTAGCGGGAGCGCCCTACGAGCAGTACTTC. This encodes CASSRLAGAPYEQYF.

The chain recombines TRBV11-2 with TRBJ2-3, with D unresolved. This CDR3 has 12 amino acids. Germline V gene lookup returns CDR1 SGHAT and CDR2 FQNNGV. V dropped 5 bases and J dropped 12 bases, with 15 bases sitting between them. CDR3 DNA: TGTGCCAGCAGCGAAACCTATGAGCGACAGTATTTT. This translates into CASSETYERQYF.

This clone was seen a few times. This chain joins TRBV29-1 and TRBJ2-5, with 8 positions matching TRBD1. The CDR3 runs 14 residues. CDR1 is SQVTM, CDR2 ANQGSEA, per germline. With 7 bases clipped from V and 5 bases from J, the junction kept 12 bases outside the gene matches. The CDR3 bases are TGCAGCGCCGCAAAGACAGGGGCCTGGGAGACCCAGTACTTC. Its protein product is CSAAKTGAWETQYF.

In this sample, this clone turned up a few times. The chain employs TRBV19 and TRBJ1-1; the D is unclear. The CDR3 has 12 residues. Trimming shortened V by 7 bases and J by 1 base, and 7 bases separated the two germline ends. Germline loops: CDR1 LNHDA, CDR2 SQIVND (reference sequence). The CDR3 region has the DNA TGTGCCAGTACAATCCCGAACACTGAAGCTTTCTTT. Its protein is CASTIPNTEAFF.

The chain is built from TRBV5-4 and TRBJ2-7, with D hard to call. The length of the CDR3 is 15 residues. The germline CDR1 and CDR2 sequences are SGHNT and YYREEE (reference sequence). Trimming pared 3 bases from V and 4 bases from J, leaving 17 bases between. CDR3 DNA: TGTGCCAGCAGCTCCCGGGTAGAAGTGGCTTACGAGCAGTACTTC. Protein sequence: CASSSRVEVAYEQYF. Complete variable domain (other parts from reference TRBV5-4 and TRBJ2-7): ETGVTQSPTHLIKTRGQQVTLRCSSQSGHNTVSWYQQALGQGPQFIFQYYREEENGRGNFPPRFSGLQFPNYSSELNVNALELDDSALYLCASSSRVEVAYEQYFGPGTRLTVT.

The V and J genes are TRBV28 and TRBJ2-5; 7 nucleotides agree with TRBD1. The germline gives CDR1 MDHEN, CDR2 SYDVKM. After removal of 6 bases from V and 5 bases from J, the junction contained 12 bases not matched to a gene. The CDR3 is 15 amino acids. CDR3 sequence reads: CASSPGTGVTETQYF. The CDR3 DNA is TGTGCCAGCAGCCCCGGCACAGGGGTTACGGAGACCCAGTACTTC.

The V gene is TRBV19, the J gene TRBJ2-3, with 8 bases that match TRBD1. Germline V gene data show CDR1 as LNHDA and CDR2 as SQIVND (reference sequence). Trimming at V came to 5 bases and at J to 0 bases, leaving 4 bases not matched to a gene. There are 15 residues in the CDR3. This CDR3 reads CASSATGGSTDTQYF. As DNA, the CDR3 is TGTGCCAGTAGTGCAACAGGGGGGAGCACAGATACGCAGTATTTT.

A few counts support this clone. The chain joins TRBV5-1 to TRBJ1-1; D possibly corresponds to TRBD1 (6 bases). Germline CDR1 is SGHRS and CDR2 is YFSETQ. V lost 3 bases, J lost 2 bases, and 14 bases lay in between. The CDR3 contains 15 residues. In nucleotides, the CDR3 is TGCGCCAGCAGCTCTAGCCCACAGGGTAACACTGAAGCTTTCTTT. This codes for CASSSSPQGNTEAFF.